This section outlines one T cell receptor beta chain sequence together with its context. Its matching antigen is unknown. This CDR3 is 14 amino acids long. Trimming stripped 5 bases from V and 9 bases from J, with 20 bases between. The germline V gene encodes CDR1 SGHNT and CDR2 YENEEA. The data are from a study of T cell responses to AZD1222 COVID-19 vaccine. General study results and limits: Receipt of two AZD1222 doses was followed by a rise in Spike-specific TCR breadth and depth. Across the whole spike, CD4 TCRs peaked at regions 160-218 and 743-854. Donors were chiefly white British, with a greater number of females, and clonal diversity was perhaps underestimated.

The protocol was immunoSEQ multiplex PCR, while the TCRdb copy is restricted to in-frame clones and leaves out a portion. The table lists over 200,000 clones, less than 95% of them singletons, with about 1.5% in the top ten. Sequences were derived from peripheral blood, sampled 28 days after the second dose of the MenACWY control vaccine. This clonotype was obtained from an adult who received the MenACWY meningococcal vaccine as a control. The rearrangement uses TRBV11-3 and TRBJ2-7; tentative D call: TRBD2 (7 bases). The CDR3 sequence: CASSRGGALDGQYF. DNA of the CDR3: TGTGCCAGCAGCCGAGGGGGGGCCTTGGACGGGCAGTACTTC.